This TCR beta chain emerged from a study of monozygotic twins with inflammatory bowel disease (dated by TCRdb to the late 2010s). Background on the whole study: The full study comprised 28 monozygotic twin pairs: nine German pairs (four IBD-concordant, five IBD-discordant) and 19 IBD-discordant Danish pairs. Each individual had, on average, about 151 000 unique TCRalpha sequences and 181 000 unique TCRbeta sequences available for analysis. The search for disease-associated traits relied mainly on comparing, within discordant pairs, IBD patients with their genetically identical healthy co-twins.

From each donor, a roughly 2.3 ml peripheral blood sample was collected into PAXgene tubes and stored at -80 degrees C. Without T cell sorting, total RNA was isolated from whole blood using the PAXgene blood miRNA kit on an automated QIAcube. Deep TCRalpha and TCRbeta repertoire profiling with unique molecular barcoding was performed on peripheral blood of monozygotic twin pairs concordant or discordant for inflammatory bowel disease. Smoking habits were recorded for all twin pairs, with individuals classified as current, former or never smokers. General findings and caveats noted by the study authors: Because patients were on differing immunosuppressive treatments, the repertoires may have picked up extra background noise and inter-individual variability. The analysis was unable to tell apart different T cell subtypes. Repertoire similarity did not differ between concordant and discordant twins, possibly due to limited statistical power. The results gave no support for a single strong signal or clonotype linked to IBD. Compared with healthy twins, IBD patients shared fewer clonotypes with other individuals, and the difference was most pronounced in patients with signs of disease activity. IBD patients had lower TCRbeta repertoire diversity, measured by the inverse Simpson index, than their healthy co-twins.

Including cysteine and phenylalanine, the CDR3 has 16 amino acids. No DNA is listed. The germline V gene (reference sequence) provides CDR1 LNHDA and CDR2 SQIVND. Comment on this clonotype: Its target antigen remains unknown.

Receptor libraries were prepared by 5' RACE. Each TCR library was prepared from around 3.5 ug of total RNA. For each sample, cDNA synthesis was carried out in eight separate reactions using SMARTScribe reverse transcriptase. During cDNA synthesis, template switching introduced unique molecular identifiers that contained a 6-nucleotide sample barcode. Amplification of TCRalpha and TCRbeta cDNA involved two nested PCRs of roughly 17 and 9 cycles, and each PCR was followed by bead purification. Before amplification, the cDNA was both treated with uracil DNA-glycosylase and purified with the QIAquick PCR purification kit. The second PCR added Illumina TruSeq-compatible adapters along with sample-specific barcodes. TapeStation and Qubit were used to check library quality and concentration, and 4.5 to 5 ng of each library was pooled. The pooled libraries were sequenced with 2 x 100 bp reads and custom sequencing primers on an Illumina HiSeq2500 single-index Rapid Run. Per the source publication's procedure: MiGEC version 1.2.6 was used for UMI-based consensus assembly, which corrected PCR and sequencing errors. MiXCR version 2.1.1 was used for V(D)J alignment, clonotype assembly and CDR3 extraction. Normalisation of gene usage, clonotype sharing and MAIT/NKT TCR abundance was achieved by analysing the top 1000, 10 000 and 20 000 clonotypes per sample. After downsampling to 27 000 UMIs, diversity was calculated as the inverse Simpson index using the vegan R package. Paired Mann-Whitney U tests were applied to discordant twin pairs, and Benjamini-Hochberg correction was used for multiple testing. Following reprocessing of the reads by TCRdb, the data hold one row per CDR3 protein sequence and no DNA is available. TCRdb's processing, not the study's, gives the V and J calls here. This sample's listing comprises around 200,000 distinct CDR3 sequences. The ten largest clonotypes hold 1.5% to 2% of the sample.

The specimen was blood. The source is a human donor with ulcerative colitis or Crohn's disease, or a healthy co-twin of an affected twin (not recorded which). Here the chain combines TRBV19 and TRBJ2-3; TCRdb designates TRBD2, a call that cannot be tested without DNA. The CDR3 amino acid sequence is: CASSFGLAGVTDTQYF.